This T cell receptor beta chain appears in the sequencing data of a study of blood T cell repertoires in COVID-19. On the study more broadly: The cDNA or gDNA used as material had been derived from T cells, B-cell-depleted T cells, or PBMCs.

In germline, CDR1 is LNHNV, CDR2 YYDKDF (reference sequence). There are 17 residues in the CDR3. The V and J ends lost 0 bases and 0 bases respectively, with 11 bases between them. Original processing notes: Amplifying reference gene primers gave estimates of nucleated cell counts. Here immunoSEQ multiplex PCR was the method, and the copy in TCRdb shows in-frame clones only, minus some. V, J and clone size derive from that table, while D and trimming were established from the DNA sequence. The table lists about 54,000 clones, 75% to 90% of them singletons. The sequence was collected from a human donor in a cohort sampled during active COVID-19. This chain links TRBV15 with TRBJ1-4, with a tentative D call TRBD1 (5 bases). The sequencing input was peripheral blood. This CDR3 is CATSRERLTATNEKLFF. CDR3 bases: TGTGCCACCAGCAGAGAAAGGTTGACAGCAACTAATGAAAAACTGTTTTTT.